A single sample gave rise to the 27 T cell receptor beta chains below, sequenced in a study of T cell repertoires in cytomegalovirus infection. TCRdb analysed the reads with MiXCR anew, one entry per CDR3 protein. The repertoire holds hundreds of thousands of distinct CDR3 sequences, with roughly 30% as singletons. Material: PBMCs. All receptors derive from a human donor in good health (CMV status not recorded). Some clones in this sample may be carry-over from other donors' samples.

The chain carries TRBV25-1 and TRBJ2-1; the D gene could be TRBD1 or TRBD2 (5 bases each). This CDR3 region has 15 residues. Germline values: CDR1 MGHDK, CDR2 SYGVNS. V lost 1 base, J lost 4 bases, and 11 bases lay in between. The CDR3 is CASSEWVGEYNEQFF. CDR3 coding DNA: TGTGCCAGCAGTGAATGGGTGGGGGAGTACAATGAGCAGTTCTTC.

The genes are TRBV5-4 and TRBJ2-2; D not certain. The CDR3 contains 14 residues. From germline, CDR1 is SGHNT and CDR2 YYREEE (reference sequence). Trimming pared 5 bases from V and 2 bases from J, leaving 10 bases between. The DNA of the CDR3 is TGTGCCAGCAGAAGTGACACCAACACCGGGGAGCTGTTTTTT. This encodes CASRSDTNTGELFF.

A word on this clonotype: Germline and junction disagree at one end, which may indicate a read error. The CDR3 spells CASSLGTRYGYNF. The CDR3 bases are TGTGCCAGCAGTCTAGGGACACGCTATGGCTACAACTTC. The rearrangement links TRBV6-1 to TRBJ1-2; possibly TRBD1 for D (6 bases). CDR1 MNHNS and CDR2 SASEGT come from the germline V gene. The CDR3 loop spans 13 amino acids.

The V call is TRBV12-3 or TRBV12-4, the J call TRBJ1-2; 7 bases fit TRBD1. Trimming at V came to 1 base and at J to 8 bases, leaving 7 bases not matched to a gene. This CDR3 has 14 amino acids. Here the CDR3 DNA reads TGTGCCAGCAGTTTAGGAGACAGGGATCAGGGCTACACCTTC. Amino acids: CASSLGDRDQGYTF.

The chain couples TRBV25-1 to TRBJ1-2; no clear D. This CDR3 is 17 amino acids long. Trimming stripped 4 bases from V and 2 bases from J, with 20 bases between. The germline gives CDR1 MGHDK, CDR2 SYGVNS. Written as DNA, the CDR3 is TGTGCCAGCAGTGCAGCCTCGGATTTAGAGAGGAACTATGGCTACACCTTC. Translated: CASSAASDLERNYGYTF.

This clonotype was seen only once. The chain uses TRBV19 and TRBJ1-5, with D possibly being TRBD1 (5 bases). Deletions cut 7 bases from V and 2 bases from J, with 15 bases between. CDR1 and CDR2 (germline): LNHDA, SQIVND (reference sequence). The CDR3 loop spans 15 amino acids. The CDR3 DNA is TGTGCCAGTATTTTCACGGGGGGGGGCAATCAGCCCCAGCATTTT. This sequence encodes CASIFTGGGNQPQHF.

In the case of this clonotype: The conserved phenylalanine or tryptophan is not found at the CDR3 terminus, so this likely reflects a read error. J is TRBJ2-1 and V is TRBV7-3; D assignment may be TRBD1 or TRBD2 (5 bases each). V was shortened by 4 bases and J by 7 bases, with 17 bases between the two germline ends. This CDR3 is 15 amino acids long. CDR1 SGHTA and CDR2 FQGTGA come from the germline V gene. The CDR3: CASSSRENLGNEQFC. The CDR3 nucleotides read TGTGCCAGCAGCTCCAGGGAGAATCTTGGTAATGAGCAGTTCTGC.

V and J are TRBV18 and TRBJ2-1; TRBD2 might be the D (5 bases). V lost 2 bases and J lost 0, with 11 bases in between. This CDR3 has 16 amino acids. Looked up from germline, CDR1 is KGHSH and CDR2 is LQKENI. CDR3 DNA sequence: TGTGCCAGCTCACCAGAGCGGCAGACCTCCTACAATGAGCAGTTCTTC. This sequence encodes CASSPERQTSYNEQFF.

This clonotype was seen a few times. This chain's CDR3 is CASSSPTGGSPLHF. DNA of the CDR3: TGTGCCAGCAGTTCCCCTACCGGGGGTTCACCCCTCCACTTT. This sequence joins TRBV6-5 and TRBJ1-6; possibly TRBD1 for D (5 bases). Germline V gives CDR1 MNHEY, CDR2 SVGAGI. This CDR3 has 14 residues. Trimming left V 4 bases short and J 9 bases short, with 13 bases between.

This clonotype was seen repeatedly, ten times or more. This chain uses TRBV7-2 with TRBJ1-3, with D possibly matching TRBD1 (6 bases). The CDR3 spans 14 residues. Germline loops: CDR1 SGHTA, CDR2 FQGNSA. V lost 5 bases and J lost 3, with 11 bases in between. As DNA, the CDR3 is TGTGCCAGCAGCGAAGGGGGTAGTGGAAACACCATATATTTT. It is translated as CASSEGGSGNTIYF.

This clonotype was observed many times. V usage is TRBV28 and J usage is TRBJ1-1; a weak D match, TRBD1 (5 bases). The CDR3 consists of 16 residues. The germline V gene encodes CDR1 MDHEN and CDR2 SYDVKM. Trimming left V 3 bases short and J 4 bases short, with 18 bases between. The CDR3 loop is CASSFEGPVGGTEAFF. CDR3 DNA: TGTGCCAGCAGTTTCGAGGGGCCCGTAGGAGGCACTGAAGCTTTCTTT.

The rearrangement joins TRBV4-1 to TRBJ2-3; no clear D. Per the germline V gene, CDR1 is MGHRA and CDR2 is YSYEKL. Trimming stripped 0 bases from V and 1 base from J, with 5 bases between. CDR3 length: 14 residues. CDR3 sequence (DNA): TGCGCCAGCAGCCAAGAACCAGGCACAGATACGCAGTATTTT. This encodes CASSQEPGTDTQYF.

In this sample, this clonotype turned up a few times. The chain has TRBV6-5 and TRBJ2-7; TRBD1 matches at 9 bases. Germline-derived CDR1 and CDR2 are MNHEY and SVGAGI. The CDR3 covers 14 residues. The ends lost 5 bases at V and 7 bases at J; junction bases unmatched: 9. CDR3: CASSPGTGNREQYF. DNA of the CDR3: TGTGCCAGCAGTCCCGGGACAGGGAATAGGGAGCAGTACTTC.

The chain recombines TRBV12-3 or TRBV12-4 with TRBJ2-5, with D perhaps TRBD2 (6 bases). The CDR3 covers 14 residues. V lost 6 bases and J lost 9, with 20 bases in between. DNA for the CDR3: TGTGCCAGCAGGATCGGGAGTAGCCAAGAACCCCAGTACTTC. It codes for CASRIGSSQEPQYF.

This clonotype has more than one count but fewer than ten. The chain joins TRBV7-2 to TRBJ2-7, with TRBD2 matching 7 bases. V was clipped by 1 base and J by 3 bases; unmatched bases: 6. Per germline, CDR1 SGHTA and CDR2 FQGNSA. The CDR3 is 15 amino acids. In DNA, the CDR3 is TGTGCCAGCAGCTTAGTTCCGGGGACTAACTACGAGCAGTACTTC. It translates to CASSLVPGTNYEQYF.

V gene TRBV24-1 combines with J gene TRBJ1-5; D is undetermined. This CDR3 contains 12 residues. Germline V gene sequence: CDR1 KGHDR, CDR2 SFDVKD. V was pared by 2 bases and J by 6 bases, with 4 bases between. CDR3: CATSDSLQPQHF. The CDR3 DNA sequence: TGTGCCACCAGTGATTCTCTTCAGCCCCAGCATTTT.

V gene TRBV4-1 combines with J gene TRBJ2-1; 11 bases line up with TRBD1. Germline CDR1 reads MGHRA; CDR2 reads YSYEKL. Germline trimming cut 4 bases from V and 4 bases from J; bases unmatched to any gene: 6. CDR3 length equals 16 residues. The CDR3 DNA is TGCGCCAGCAGCCTTTCCGGGACAGGGGGATACAATGAGCAGTTCTTC. It encodes CASSLSGTGGYNEQFF.

The CDR3 DNA follows: TGTGCCAGCCGAAAGGAAGGACCGAACACTGAAGCTTTCTTT. This translates into CASRKEGPNTEAFF. The rearrangement links TRBV25-1 to TRBJ1-1; D unresolved. The CDR3 is 14 residues long. Trimming took 8 bases from V and 1 from J, leaving 14 bases between them. CDR1 is MGHDK and CDR2 is SYGVNS in the germline V gene. The full variable domain, rest sourced from reference TRBV25-1 and TRBJ1-1, is EADIYQTPRYLVIGTGKKITLECSQTMGHDKMYWYQQDPGMELHLIHYSYGVNSTEKGDLSSESTVSRIRTEHFPLTLESARPSHTSQYLCASRKEGPNTEAFFGQGTRLTVV.

J is TRBJ1-1 and V is TRBV28; no clear D. The CDR3 loop spans 16 amino acids. Germline CDR1 is MDHEN and CDR2 is SYDVKM. V lost 2 bases, J lost 6 bases, and 19 bases lay in between. The CDR3 is CASSLGRHPGVAEAFF. CDR3 in DNA: TGTGCCAGCAGTTTAGGGAGACACCCGGGCGTAGCTGAAGCTTTCTTT.

J is TRBJ1-2 and V is TRBV28; maybe TRBD1 (5 bases). Germline loops: CDR1 MDHEN, CDR2 SYDVKM. Trimming shortened V by 6 bases and J by 5 bases, and 13 bases separated the two germline ends. The CDR3 runs 13 residues. The CDR3, as DNA: TGTGCCAGCAGAGCAACCGGGGGGTATGGCTACACCTTC. As protein: CASRATGGYGYTF.

The chain is built from TRBV7-9 and TRBJ2-5; D is undetermined. V was cut by 4 bases and J by 3 bases, with 9 bases left in between. CDR1 is SEHNR, CDR2 FQNEAQ, per germline (reference sequence). The CDR3 covers 13 residues. The CDR3: CASSSPTEETQYF. The CDR3 nucleotides are TGTGCCAGCAGCTCCCCGACGGAAGAGACCCAGTACTTC.

With regard to this clonotype: A much more abundant neighbour one base away suggests this may be a read error. V and J are TRBV7-8 and TRBJ2-7, with no clear D. Germline CDR1 SGHVS, CDR2 FQNEAQ. The CDR3 runs to 15 residues. V lost 4 bases and J 4 bases, leaving 17 bases between the germline ends. The CDR3 DNA reads TGTGCCAGCAGCTCACCCCCCGGGCCGTGTTACGAGCAGTACTTC. Translating it yields CASSSPPGPCYEQYF.

This clonotype was seen many times. The chain has TRBV7-6 and TRBJ1-5; perhaps TRBD1 as D (6 bases). The V and J ends lost 1 base and 0 bases respectively, with 10 bases between them. Per germline, CDR1 SGHVS and CDR2 FNYEAQ. This CDR3 has 16 amino acids. As DNA, the CDR3 is TGTGCCAGCAGCTTAGGGGGGCGAGGTAGCAATCAGCCCCAGCATTTT. Translated, it gives CASSLGGRGSNQPQHF.

V gene TRBV20-1 combines with J gene TRBJ2-2; 11 bases map to TRBD2. This CDR3 contains 18 residues. The trim removed 2 bases at V and 1 base at J, leaving 9 bases unmatched. In germline, CDR1 is DFQATT, CDR2 SNEGSKA (reference sequence). The CDR3 coding sequence is TGCAGTGCTAGACTCCACCCCGGACTAGCGGGGAACACCGGGGAGCTGTTTTTT. This translates into CSARLHPGLAGNTGELFF.

This clonotype was counted many times. The J gene is TRBJ1-2, the V gene TRBV7-8; perhaps TRBD1 as D (6 bases). V lost 5 bases, J lost 5 bases, and 15 bases lay in between. The CDR3 extends over 14 amino acids. The germline gives CDR1 SGHVS, CDR2 FQNEAQ. In nucleotides, the CDR3 is TGTGCCAGCAGCCCAGGACAGCAATTATATGGCTACACCTTC. Translating gives CASSPGQQLYGYTF.

In its sample, this clonotype was seen a few times. This rearrangement joins TRBV20-1 to TRBJ1-4; perhaps TRBD1 as D (6 bases). From germline, CDR1 is DFQATT and CDR2 SNEGSKA (reference sequence). The V end was cut by 0 bases, the J end by 7 bases, with 12 bases between. This CDR3 has 14 amino acids. The CDR3 region is CSARDIQGGEKLFF. The CDR3 DNA follows: TGCAGTGCTAGAGATATACAGGGCGGTGAAAAACTGTTTTTT.

This clonotype was seen ten or more times. The chain recombines TRBV7-9 with TRBJ2-7; TRBD1 is a possible D gene (6 bases). V was cut by 1 base and J by 5 bases, with 18 bases left in between. The CDR3 consists of 16 residues. The V gene's germline CDR1 is SEHNR and CDR2 FQNEAQ (reference sequence). This CDR3 is CASSLGFGASGDEQYF. For the CDR3, the DNA is TGTGCCAGCAGCTTAGGGTTCGGGGCATCAGGGGACGAGCAGTACTTC.